The next 8 T cell receptor beta chains were all read from a single sample in a study of CD8+ T cells in alopecia areata. After isolation, RNA underwent reverse transcription to generate cDNA as the sequencing template. Here immunoSEQ multiplex PCR was the method, and the copy in TCRdb shows in-frame clones only, minus some. The table has 90,000 to 120,000 clones, around 55% seen once. The sequenced sample was CD8+ T cells sorted from blood. The receptors here all came from a human donor in good health.

This clone was detected ten times or more. The rearrangement joins TRBV15 to TRBJ1-1; 8 nucleotides match TRBD1. J lost 4 bases, V lost 1 base, and 5 bases had no gene match. The CDR3 loop spans 15 amino acids. Per the germline V gene, CDR1 is LNHNV and CDR2 is YYDKDF (reference sequence). In nucleotides, the CDR3 is TGTGCCACCAGCAGAGTACAGGGGGAGGGCACTGAAGCTTTCTTT. Its protein is CATSRVQGEGTEAFF.

The chain uses TRBV5-6 and TRBJ1-3, with TRBD1 matching 7 bases. Germline V gene data show CDR1 as SGHDT and CDR2 as YYEEEE. This CDR3 has 15 residues. The V and J ends lost 6 bases and 0 bases, in that order; junction bases with no gene match: 6. CDR3 loop: CASNTGVYSGNTIYF. The CDR3 DNA is TGTGCCAGCAACACAGGGGTGTACTCTGGAAACACCATATATTTT.

This rearrangement joins TRBV9 to TRBJ2-1, with 7 bases aligning to TRBD2. The V gene's germline CDR1 is SGDLS and CDR2 YYNGEE. CDR3 length: 16 residues. The V and J ends lost 0 bases and 9 bases, in that order; junction bases with no gene match: 12. The CDR3 bases are TGTGCCAGCAGCGTAGGTCTTAGCGGGTCCATTGGTGAGCAGTTCTTC. Translating gives CASSVGLSGSIGEQFF.

The chain recombines TRBV4-1 with TRBJ2-3, with D tentatively TRBD2 (6 bases). Germline lookup yields CDR1 MGHRA and CDR2 YSYEKL. V lost 3 bases to trimming and J lost 0 bases, with 13 bases between them. The length of the CDR3 is 16 residues. The CDR3 nucleotides are TGCGCCAGCAGCCACCCCCCCGGGACTAGCACAGATACGCAGTATTTT. Translating it yields CASSHPPGTSTDTQYF.

The chain links TRBV4-2 to TRBJ1-5, with TRBD1 identical over 11 bases. Germline trimming cut 5 bases from V and 0 bases from J; bases unmatched to any gene: 6. This CDR3 has 17 amino acids. Germline loops: CDR1 LGHNA, CDR2 YNFKEQ. CDR3 nucleotide sequence: TGTGCCAGCAGCGTCCGGGACAGGGGGTATAGCAATCAGCCCCAGCATTTT. It translates to CASSVRDRGYSNQPQHF.

The V gene is TRBV30, the J gene TRBJ2-3; possibly TRBD2 for D (5 bases). The CDR3 contains 14 residues. Per the germline V gene, CDR1 is GTSNPN and CDR2 is SVGIG (reference sequence). V lost 7 bases and J 1 base, leaving 15 bases between the germline ends. The DNA of the CDR3 is TGTGCCTCGGAGGTAGGATGGGGCACAGATACGCAGTATTTT. Encoded protein: CASEVGWGTDTQYF.

The chain links TRBV6-6 to TRBJ2-7; unclear D gene. The V end lost 4 bases, the J end lost 4 bases, and 11 bases lay between the germline ends. The CDR3 extends over 13 amino acids. Germline lookup yields CDR1 MNHNY and CDR2 SVGAGI (reference sequence). Here the CDR3 reads CASSSWQIYEQYF. In DNA, the CDR3 is TGTGCCAGCAGTTCTTGGCAGATTTACGAGCAGTACTTC.

The V call is TRBV29-1, the J call TRBJ1-2, with D hard to call. The germline gives CDR1 SQVTM, CDR2 ANQGSEA. CDR3 length equals 12 residues. Trimming shortened V by 5 bases and J by 8 bases, and 15 bases separated the two germline ends. The CDR3 DNA follows: TGCAGCGTTCTTCCTGTGGCGGGCGGCTACACCTTC. It codes for CSVLPVAGGYTF.